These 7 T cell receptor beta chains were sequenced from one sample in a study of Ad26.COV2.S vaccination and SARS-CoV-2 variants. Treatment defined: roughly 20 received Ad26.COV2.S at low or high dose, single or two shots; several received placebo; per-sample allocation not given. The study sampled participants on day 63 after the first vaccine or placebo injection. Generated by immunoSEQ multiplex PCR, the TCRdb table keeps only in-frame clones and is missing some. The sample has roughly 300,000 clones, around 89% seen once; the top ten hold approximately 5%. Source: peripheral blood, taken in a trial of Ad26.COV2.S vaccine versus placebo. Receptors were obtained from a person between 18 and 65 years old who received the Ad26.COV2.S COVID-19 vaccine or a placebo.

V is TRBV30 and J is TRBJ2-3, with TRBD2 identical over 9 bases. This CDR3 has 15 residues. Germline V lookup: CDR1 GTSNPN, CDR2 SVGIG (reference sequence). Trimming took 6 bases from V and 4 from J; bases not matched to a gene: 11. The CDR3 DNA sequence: TGTGCCTGCCTCCGAGGGGCGGGAGGGTCAGATACGCAGTATTTT. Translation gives CACLRGAGGSDTQYF.

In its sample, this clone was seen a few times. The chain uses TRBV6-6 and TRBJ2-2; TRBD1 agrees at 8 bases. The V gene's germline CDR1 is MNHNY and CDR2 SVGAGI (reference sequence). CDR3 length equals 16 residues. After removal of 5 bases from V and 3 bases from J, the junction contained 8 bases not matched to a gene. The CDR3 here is CASSRSGTGDTGELFF. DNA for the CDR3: TGTGCCAGCAGTCGATCCGGGACAGGAGACACCGGGGAGCTGTTTTTT.

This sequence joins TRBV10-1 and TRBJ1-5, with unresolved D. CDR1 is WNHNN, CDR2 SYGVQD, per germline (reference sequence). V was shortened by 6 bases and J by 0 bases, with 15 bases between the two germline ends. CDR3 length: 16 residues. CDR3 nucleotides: TGCGCCAGCAGGAGCAGGCTGCGGGATAGCAATCAGCCCCAGCATTTT. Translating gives CASRSRLRDSNQPQHF.

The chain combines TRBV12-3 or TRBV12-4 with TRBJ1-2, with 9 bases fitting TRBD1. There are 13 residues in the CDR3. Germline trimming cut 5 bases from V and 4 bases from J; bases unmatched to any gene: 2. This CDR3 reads CASSRTGAYGYTF. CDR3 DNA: TGTGCCAGCAGTCGGACAGGGGCCTATGGCTACACCTTC.

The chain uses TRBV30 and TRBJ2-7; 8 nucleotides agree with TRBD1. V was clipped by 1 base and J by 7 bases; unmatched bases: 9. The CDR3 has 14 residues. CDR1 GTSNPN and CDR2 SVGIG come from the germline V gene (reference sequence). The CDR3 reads CAWSEVDRVGEQYF. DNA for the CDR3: TGTGCCTGGAGTGAAGTGGACAGGGTTGGGGAGCAGTACTTC.

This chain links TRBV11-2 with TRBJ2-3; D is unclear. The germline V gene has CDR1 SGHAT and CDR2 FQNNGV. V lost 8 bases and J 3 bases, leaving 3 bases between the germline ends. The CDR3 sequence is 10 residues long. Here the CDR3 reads CASSTDTQYF. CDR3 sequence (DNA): TGTGCCAGCTCGACAGATACGCAGTATTTT.

This CDR3 reads CASSWGGLEKLFF. The CDR3 DNA reads as TGTGCCAGCAGTTGGGGGGGCCTCGAAAAACTGTTTTTT. This chain uses TRBV28 with TRBJ1-4, with a weak D call TRBD1 (6 bases). CDR3 size: 13 residues. V was clipped by 4 bases and J by 8 bases, with 11 bases between them. Germline-derived CDR1 and CDR2 are MDHEN and SYDVKM. Together with reference TRBV28 and TRBJ1-4, the CDR3 gives the full variable domain: DVKVTQSSRYLVKRTGEKVFLECVQDMDHENMFWYRQDPGLGLRLIYFSYDVKMKEKGDIPEGYSVSREKKERFSLILESASTNQTSMYLCASSWGGLEKLFFGSGTQLSVL.